This T cell receptor (beta chain) came from a study of T cell repertoires in ileal Crohn's disease. Overall study context: From the surgical specimen's inflamed ileum, biopsies were taken as M0. The study, taken as a whole, reports: Endoscopic recurrence occurred in every patient whose clonality exceeded 26.8%. Clonal expansions were more frequent in active smokers than non-smokers at surgery. Sorted CD8 T cells held more high-frequency clones than CD4.

Comment on this clone: The antigen is unknown.

TCRdb keeps only in-frame clones here, not all; method: immunoSEQ multiplex PCR. The profile shows around 11,000 clones, about nine tenths of them singletons. Sample time point: inflamed ileum from the surgical specimen. The CDR3 extends over 17 amino acids. Looked up from germline, CDR1 is SGHAT and CDR2 is FQNNGV. Unmatched junction bases numbered 10, after V lost 0 bases and J lost 6 bases. This clonotype was sampled from an adult with Crohn's disease. V gene TRBV11-2 combines with J gene TRBJ2-2; 7 positions match TRBD2. The material sequenced was ileal tissue. The CDR3 nucleotides are TGTGCCAGCAGCTTAGATCCGGGGGGACTCCCGGCCGGGGAGCTGTTTTTT. Its protein is CASSLDPGGLPAGELFF. The entire variable domain, with the rest obtained from reference TRBV11-2 and TRBJ2-2, is as follows: EAGVAQSPRYKIIEKRQSVAFWCNPISGHATLYWYQQILGQGPKLLIQFQNNGVVDDSQLPKDRFSAERLKGVDSTLKIQPAKLEDSAVYLCASSLDPGGLPAGELFFGEGSRLTVL.